The next 32 T cell receptor beta chains were all read from a single sample in a study of siplizumab effects on memory and regulatory T cells. Repertoires were generated with immunoSEQ multiplex PCR, while TCRdb's copy carries only in-frame clones and drops some. This sample yields 70,000 or so clones, of which about 90% are seen a single time; more than 1.5% belongs to the top ten. Sequencing was done on a sample of Tregs sorted from blood. The receptors here all came from a human donor in good health.

V is TRBV7-3 and J is TRBJ2-5, with 11 bases lining up with TRBD2. Germline trimming cut 1 base from V and 6 bases from J; bases unmatched to any gene: 13. The germline CDR1 and CDR2 sequences are SGHTA and FQGTGA. CDR3 length: 18 residues. CDR3 amino acids: CASSLRSPVAGGLKTQYF. In DNA, the CDR3 is TGTGCCAGCAGCTTAAGGTCGCCCGTAGCGGGAGGGCTAAAGACCCAGTACTTC.

The gene calls are TRBV30 and TRBJ2-7; 11 bases are a match to TRBD2. Germline V lookup: CDR1 GTSNPN, CDR2 SVGIG (reference sequence). The CDR3 extends over 17 amino acids. Trimming at V came to 0 bases and at J to 0 bases, leaving 7 bases not matched to a gene. The CDR3 sequence: CAWSVRTSGLSSYEQYF. The CDR3 DNA is TGTGCCTGGAGTGTAAGGACTAGCGGGCTTAGCTCCTACGAGCAGTACTTC.

This chain connects TRBV27 to TRBJ2-5, with no clear D. The CDR3 extends over 14 amino acids. Germline CDR1 and CDR2: MNHEY and SMNVEV (reference sequence). The V and J ends lost 0 bases and 7 bases respectively, with 12 bases between them. Written as DNA, the CDR3 is TGTGCCAGCAGTTTATCGTTGGGGTCGGCGACCCAGTACTTC. Its translation: CASSLSLGSATQYF.

V usage is TRBV5-1 and J usage is TRBJ2-5, with 10 positions matching TRBD2. Trimming removed 2 bases from V and 1 base from J; junction bases left unmatched: 11. CDR1 and CDR2 (germline): SGHRS, YFSETQ. The CDR3 length is 18 residues. The CDR3 protein is CASSLSYVAGGPQETQYF. The CDR3 DNA reads as TGCGCCAGCAGCTTATCCTACGTAGCGGGAGGACCCCAAGAGACCCAGTACTTC.

The chain has TRBV6-6 and TRBJ2-5; no firm D call. The CDR3 sequence is 14 residues long. CDR1 and CDR2 (germline): MNHNY, SVGAGI (reference sequence). V was trimmed by 6 bases and J by 2 bases, leaving 13 bases between them. The CDR3 sequence is CASRRPDLQETQYF. The CDR3 DNA sequence: TGTGCCAGCAGGAGACCCGACCTTCAAGAGACCCAGTACTTC.

The V gene is TRBV18, the J gene TRBJ1-1; unclear D gene. Looked up from germline, CDR1 is KGHSH and CDR2 is LQKENI. The CDR3 totals 13 residues. Trimming stripped 3 bases from V and 4 bases from J, with 9 bases between. CDR3 DNA: TGTGCCAGCTCACCGTCGGTGGGCACTGAAGCTTTCTTT. Translated, it gives CASSPSVGTEAFF. The whole variable domain, remainder taken from reference TRBV18 and TRBJ1-1, is NAGVMQNPRHLVRRRGQEARLRCSPMKGHSHVYWYRQLPEEGLKFMVYLQKENIIDESGMPKERFSAEFPKEGPSILRIQQVVRGDSAAYFCASSPSVGTEAFFGQGTRLTVV.

This clone was found once. This chain connects TRBV6-1 to TRBJ1-4; D not certain. V dropped 4 bases and J dropped 6 bases, with 6 bases sitting between them. CDR1 is MNHNS and CDR2 is SASEGT in the germline V gene. CDR3 size: 12 residues. CDR3 sequence reads: CASSARYEKLFF. The CDR3 DNA reads as TGTGCCAGCAGTGCCCGCTATGAAAAACTGTTTTTT.

The chain links TRBV11-2 to TRBJ2-1, with 10 bases matching TRBD2. Trimming took 2 bases from V and 7 from J; bases not matched to a gene: 14. This CDR3 spans 18 amino acids. In germline, CDR1 is SGHAT, CDR2 FQNNGV. The DNA for the CDR3 is TGTGCCAGCAGCTTACTCCCCCCTTCTAGCGGGAGTTTGAATGAGCAGTTCTTC. As protein: CASSLLPPSSGSLNEQFF.

The chain combines TRBV6-1 with TRBJ2-7, with 8 bases that match TRBD2. The germline V gene encodes CDR1 MNHNS and CDR2 SASEGT. The CDR3 is made up of 15 amino acids. V shed 5 bases, J shed 6 bases, and the junction held 12 bases outside the gene matches. CDR3 nucleotide sequence: TGTGCCAGCAGTCCACGGGGGGGACCTAGCCTCGAGCAGTACTTC. Translation gives CASSPRGGPSLEQYF.

V is TRBV6-1 and J is TRBJ2-5; 7 nucleotides align to TRBD1. Germline values: CDR1 MNHNS, CDR2 SASEGT. The CDR3 loop spans 13 amino acids. The ends lost 6 bases at V and 5 bases at J; junction bases unmatched: 6. CDR3 in amino acids: CASRRQGVETQYF. The CDR3 nucleotides are TGTGCCAGCAGAAGACAGGGTGTGGAGACCCAGTACTTC.

V usage is TRBV30 and J usage is TRBJ1-4; 8 bases line up with TRBD1. The CDR3 loop spans 13 amino acids. Trimming at V came to 4 bases and at J to 9 bases, leaving 7 bases not matched to a gene. Germline V gene sequence: CDR1 GTSNPN, CDR2 SVGIG (reference sequence). The CDR3 DNA reads TGTGCCTGGAATACAGGGGGTCTTAAAAAACTGTTTTTT. Amino acids: CAWNTGGLKKLFF.

The chain links TRBV29-1 to TRBJ2-2; D is perhaps TRBD2 (5 bases). The length of the CDR3 is 12 residues. The germline V gene encodes CDR1 SQVTM and CDR2 ANQGSEA. Trimming pared 7 bases from V and 1 base from J, leaving 7 bases between. CDR3 DNA sequence: TGCAGCGGAACTAGGAACACCGGGGAGCTGTTTTTT. Protein sequence: CSGTRNTGELFF.

This chain links TRBV7-9 with TRBJ1-1; unclear D gene. Germline values: CDR1 SEHNR, CDR2 FQNEAQ (reference sequence). The CDR3 has 14 residues. Trimming took off 7 bases at V and 2 bases at J, with 14 bases between the two ends. Here the CDR3 DNA reads TGTGCCAGCAAGCAATCCGACTTCAACACTGAAGCTTTCTTT. It translates to CASKQSDFNTEAFF.

This chain links TRBV5-1 with TRBJ2-5, with D uncertain. Trimming pared 3 bases from V and 2 bases from J, leaving 11 bases between. The CDR3 has 14 amino acids. Germline-derived CDR1 and CDR2 are SGHRS and YFSETQ. The CDR3 nucleotides read TGCGCCAGCAGCTCCGACGGGTCACAAGAGACCCAGTACTTC. Translated, it gives CASSSDGSQETQYF.

This sequence joins TRBV5-1 and TRBJ2-5; D possibly corresponds to TRBD1 (6 bases). Germline assignment: CDR1 SGHRS and CDR2 YFSETQ. Trimming cost V 0 bases and J 2 bases, with 8 bases left between them. The CDR3 contains 14 residues. CDR3 sequence reads: CASSLVGQQETQYF. The CDR3 nucleotides read TGCGCCAGCAGCTTGGTAGGACAGCAAGAGACCCAGTACTTC.

The chain recombines TRBV12-2 with TRBJ2-4. TRBV12-2 is labeled a pseudogene. The length of the CDR3 is 17 residues. The CDR3 region is CASRPGATILAKNIQYF. The CDR3 DNA reads as TGTGCAAGTCGACCAGGAGCGACAATCCTAGCCAAAAACATTCAGTACTTC.

The J gene is TRBJ2-3, the V gene TRBV10-3; TRBD1 or TRBD2 may be the D gene (6 bases each). The CDR3 covers 15 residues. V was cut by 10 bases and J by 2 bases, with 19 bases left in between. Germline lookup yields CDR1 ENHRY and CDR2 SYGVKD. DNA for the CDR3: TGTGCCACCACCCCGGGGGCGGCAACCACAGATACGCAGTATTTT. Its protein product is CATTPGAATTDTQYF.

The chain couples TRBV6-5 to TRBJ2-7; TRBD2 is a possible D gene (6 bases). Germline-derived CDR1 and CDR2 are MNHEY and SVGAGI. This CDR3 has 14 residues. V lost 5 bases and J 0 bases, leaving 11 bases between the germline ends. This CDR3 reads CASSAGLASYEQYF. The CDR3 coding sequence is TGTGCCAGCAGTGCGGGACTCGCCTCCTACGAGCAGTACTTC.

The chain has TRBV9 and TRBJ1-3; D gene ambiguous. Trimming cost V 0 bases and J 2 bases, with 6 bases left between them. Germline loops: CDR1 SGDLS, CDR2 YYNGEE. The CDR3 loop spans 14 amino acids. The CDR3 spells CASSVASAGNTIYF. The CDR3 region has the DNA TGTGCCAGCAGCGTAGCTAGCGCTGGAAACACCATATATTTT.

The chain links TRBV7-8 to TRBJ2-1, with D possibly being TRBD2 (6 bases). Trimming removed 3 bases at V and 9 bases at J, with 12 bases between. The CDR3 loop spans 13 amino acids. Looked up from germline, CDR1 is SGHVS and CDR2 is FQNEAQ. This CDR3 reads CASSFYEGGEQFF. The CDR3 DNA follows: TGTGCCAGCAGCTTCTACGAGGGAGGTGAGCAGTTCTTC.

The chain carries TRBV25-1 and TRBJ2-4; the D gene is possibly TRBD2 (6 bases). The germline V gene has CDR1 MGHDK and CDR2 SYGVNS. V lost 4 bases and J lost 9, with 13 bases in between. The CDR3 loop spans 13 amino acids. The DNA for the CDR3 is TGTGCCAGCAGTGTGCGGGACCGGGGCATTCAGTACTTC. As protein: CASSVRDRGIQYF.

This clone was detected only once. The rearrangement uses TRBV5-5 and TRBJ2-7, with 7 bases lining up with TRBD1. There are 16 residues in the CDR3. Germline assignment: CDR1 SGHKS and CDR2 YYEKEE (reference sequence). V lost 2 bases and J lost 6; bases outside the gene matches: 14. For the CDR3, the DNA is TGTGCCAGCAGCTTACCCGGGACAGCTCATTCAAGCGAGCAGTACTTC. Translating gives CASSLPGTAHSSEQYF.

This clone was recorded only once. The genes are TRBV7-2 and TRBJ2-5; D gene unclear. The J call is doubtful: the DNA matches TRBJ2-7 better. The CDR3 covers 12 residues. The germline V gene has CDR1 SGHTA and CDR2 FQGNSA. CDR3 bases: TGTGCCAGCAGCCCTTTGGCCTACGAGCAGTACTTC. This gives the protein CASSPLAYEQYF.

This chain uses TRBV7-2 with TRBJ1-5, with D unclear. CDR1 and CDR2 from the germline V gene are SGHTA and FQGNSA. This CDR3 comprises 16 residues. The V and J ends lost 5 bases and 7 bases respectively, with 21 bases between them. The CDR3 sequence: CASSPASARLGQPQHF. DNA of the CDR3: TGTGCCAGCAGCCCCGCCTCGGCACGGCTCGGGCAGCCCCAGCATTTT.

This chain connects TRBV28 to TRBJ2-7; TRBD2 might be the D (5 bases). From germline, CDR1 is MDHEN and CDR2 SYDVKM. There are 12 residues in the CDR3. Trimming removed 6 bases at V and 3 bases at J, with 9 bases between. The CDR3 spells CASRRENYEQYF. CDR3 bases: TGTGCCAGCAGAAGGGAGAACTACGAGCAGTACTTC.

The chain joins TRBV29-1 to TRBJ1-1; TRBD1 matches 11 bases. From germline, CDR1 is SQVTM and CDR2 ANQGSEA. The CDR3 contains 17 residues. With V trimmed by 1 base and J by 5 bases, 12 bases remained unmatched. The CDR3 protein is CSVEAGTGGLRATEAFF. In nucleotides, the CDR3 is TGCAGCGTTGAAGCCGGGACAGGGGGTCTCCGGGCTACTGAAGCTTTCTTT.

The chain combines TRBV19 with TRBJ2-6; a possible D gene is TRBD1 (6 bases). In germline, CDR1 is LNHDA, CDR2 SQIVND (reference sequence). CDR3 size: 14 residues. V lost 7 bases and J lost 11, with 18 bases in between. Written as DNA, the CDR3 is TGTGCCAGTACCACAGGGAATAAATTCGACGTCCTGACTTTC. Its translation: CASTTGNKFDVLTF.

The chain has TRBV5-6 and TRBJ1-5, with D maybe TRBD1 (6 bases). Germline V gene lookup returns CDR1 SGHDT and CDR2 YYEEEE. Trimming removed 0 bases from V and 3 bases from J, with 10 bases in between. The CDR3 consists of 15 residues. The DNA of the CDR3 is TGTGCCAGCAGCTTGGGGGGGGGCTCCAATCAGCCCCAGCATTTT. This encodes CASSLGGGSNQPQHF.

The CDR3 bases are TGTGCCACCAGCAGAGGCCAGGGGTTGAGTTCACCCCTCCACTTT. Its translation: CATSRGQGLSSPLHF. The chain recombines TRBV15 with TRBJ1-6; weak D call: TRBD1 (6 bases). Germline V gene data show CDR1 as LNHNV and CDR2 as YYDKDF (reference sequence). V was pared by 1 base and J by 9 bases, with 13 bases between. The CDR3 is 15 residues long.

The rearrangement joins TRBV5-4 to TRBJ1-1; D might be TRBD1 (6 bases). The CDR3 length is 14 residues. Germline V gene lookup returns CDR1 SGHNT and CDR2 YYREEE (reference sequence). V lost 7 bases to trimming and J lost 7 bases, with 20 bases between them. This CDR3 is CASRGNRDMGEAFF. The CDR3 coding sequence is TGTGCCAGCCGAGGGAACAGGGATATGGGTGAAGCTTTCTTT. The whole variable domain, remainder taken from reference TRBV5-4 and TRBJ1-1, is ETGVTQSPTHLIKTRGQQVTLRCSSQSGHNTVSWYQQALGQGPQFIFQYYREEENGRGNFPPRFSGLQFPNYSSELNVNALELDDSALYLCASRGNRDMGEAFFGQGTRLTVV.

This clone turned up a few times. The chain couples TRBV19 to TRBJ1-5, with no clear D. The CDR3 runs 13 residues. Germline V gene lookup returns CDR1 LNHDA and CDR2 SQIVND (reference sequence). Trimming stripped 10 bases from V and 2 bases from J, with 12 bases between. In DNA form, the CDR3 reads TGTGCCATGGGCAACGGGGGCAATCAGCCCCAGCATTTT. Protein product: CAMGNGGNQPQHF.

V is TRBV6-6 and J is TRBJ1-5; D is perhaps TRBD1 (5 bases). The CDR3 consists of 16 residues. V lost 5 bases, J lost 3 bases, and 17 bases lay in between. Germline CDR1 MNHNY, CDR2 SVGAGI (reference sequence). The CDR3 loop reads CASSRGGVITNQPQHF. The CDR3 bases are TGTGCCAGCAGTAGGGGAGGGGTGATTACCAATCAGCCCCAGCATTTT.